This T cell receptor (beta chain) was found in a study of blood T cell repertoires in COVID-19. Overall study context: PBMCs, B-cell-depleted T cells, or T cells provided the cDNA or gDNA that made up the material.

In the authors' methods: The authors estimated nucleated cell counts from reference gene primer amplification. Here immunoSEQ multiplex PCR was the method, and the copy in TCRdb shows in-frame clones only, minus some. V, J and clone size reflect that table, while D and trimming were determined from the DNA. Counted here are under 80,000 clones, 85% to 90% occurring once; the ten biggest clones make up approximately 6.8%. This clone showed up just a few times. Unmatched junction bases numbered 10, after V lost 1 base and J lost 1 base. Per germline, CDR1 SGHNT and CDR2 YYREEE (reference sequence). This CDR3 has 17 amino acids.

The source is an elderly woman with active COVID-19. This chain connects TRBV5-4 to TRBJ1-2; TRBD1 matches 7 bases. Material for sequencing was peripheral blood. CDR3 DNA: TGTGCCAGCAGCTTGAGAAGGACAGGAGACCTTAACTATGGCTACACCTTC. It translates to CASSLRRTGDLNYGYTF.